This TCR beta chain was sequenced in a study of molecular identifiers for immune sequencing clone quantification. TCRdb called the PCR reads again in MiXCR, with one record for every CDR3 protein. The sample lists roughly 50,000 distinct CDR3 sequences, 35% to 40% occurring once. This clonotype was detected ten times or more. The CDR3 consists of 12 residues. Germline CDR1 reads SGHVS; CDR2 reads FQNEAQ. Trimming removed 8 bases at V and 6 bases at J, with 10 bases between. The receptor was derived from a human donor in good health. Some libraries in this study had Jurkat cell RNA spiked in. Sequencing input: naive CD8+ T cells from blood, with Jurkat cell RNA spiked in. Subset here: FACS-sorted CD8+CD4-CCR7+CD45RA+ naive T cells. This chain links TRBV7-8 with TRBJ2-2; D is possibly TRBD2 (5 bases). The CDR3 spells CASVGSPGELFF. The CDR3 DNA reads TGTGCCAGCGTTGGGAGCCCCGGGGAGCTGTTTTTT. The full variable domain, its missing parts supplied by reference TRBV7-8 and TRBJ2-2, is GAGVSQSPRYKVAKRGQDVALRCDPISGHVSLFWYQQALGQGPEFLTYFQNEAQLDKSGLPSDRFFAERPEGSVSTLKIQRTQQEDSAVYLCASVGSPGELFFGEGSRLTVL.